Below, 18 T cell receptor beta chains from the same sample are listed, as sequenced in a study of OX40 agonist ivuxolimab in advanced cancers. The table came from immunoSEQ multiplex PCR; TCRdb's copy has only in-frame clones and leaves some out. The sample records around 65,000 clones, roughly 88% being singletons. The sample consisted of CD4+ or CD8+ T cells sorted from blood, taken in a trial of the OX40 agonist ivuxolimab. These receptors were collected from an adult with an advanced solid tumor such as melanoma, head and neck, liver or kidney cancer.

This sequence joins TRBV7-9 and TRBJ2-7; maybe TRBD2 (6 bases). V lost 5 bases and J 0 bases, leaving 17 bases between the germline ends. Looked up from germline, CDR1 is SEHNR and CDR2 is FQNEAQ (reference sequence). This CDR3 has 16 amino acids. As DNA, the CDR3 is TGTGCCAGCAGCCCCGGGGGACTTTCGCTCTCCTACGAGCAGTACTTC. Amino acids: CASSPGGLSLSYEQYF.

This clone showed up just once. This sequence joins TRBV6-4 and TRBJ2-2; TRBD1 aligns across 7 bases. CDR1 and CDR2 (germline): MRHNA, SNTAGT. The ends lost 5 bases at V and 4 bases at J; junction bases unmatched: 4. This CDR3 contains 14 residues. The CDR3 spells CASSQGEFTGELFF. The CDR3 nucleotides are TGTGCCAGCAGTCAGGGGGAGTTCACCGGGGAGCTGTTTTTT.

The chain joins TRBV6-5 to TRBJ1-5; D call uncertain. CDR1 is MNHEY, CDR2 SVGAGI, per germline. The CDR3 runs 14 residues. Trimming cost V 5 bases and J 0 bases, with 8 bases left between them. For the CDR3, the DNA is TGTGCCAGCAGTGAGTACAGTAGCAATCAGCCCCAGCATTTT. It yields the protein CASSEYSSNQPQHF.

The gene calls are TRBV5-1 and TRBJ1-4; possibly TRBD1 for D (5 bases). V was cut by 0 bases and J by 7 bases, with 10 bases left in between. Germline lookup yields CDR1 SGHRS and CDR2 YFSETQ. The CDR3 has 14 amino acids. The CDR3 nucleotides are TGCGCCAGCAGCTTGGGAGGGGACGGTGAAAAACTGTTTTTT. It translates to CASSLGGDGEKLFF.

This clone appeared a few times. The J gene is TRBJ2-7, the V gene TRBV10-3; the match to TRBD2 covers 12 bases. CDR1 and CDR2 (germline): ENHRY, SYGVKD. The trim removed 10 bases at V and 3 bases at J, leaving 4 bases unmatched. The CDR3 length is 13 residues. The CDR3 nucleotides are TGTGCCACGACGGGACTAGCGGGCTACGAGCAGTACTTC. As protein: CATTGLAGYEQYF.

V and J are TRBV5-1 and TRBJ2-1; D is undetermined. V lost 4 bases, J lost 15 bases, and 17 bases lay in between. Germline CDR1 is SGHRS and CDR2 is YFSETQ. The length of the CDR3 is 12 residues. CDR3 nucleotides: TGCGCCAGCAGCGACCCGCGGTCGACTCTGTTCTTC. This encodes CASSDPRSTLFF. Full variable domain (outside the CDR3, taken from reference TRBV5-1 and TRBJ2-1): KAGVTQTPRYLIKTRGQQVTLSCSPISGHRSVSWYQQTPGQGLQFLFEYFSETQRNKGNFPGRFSGRQFSNSRSEMNVSTLELGDSALYLCASSDPRSTLFFGPGTRLTVL.

For this clone: The identical CDR3 is also encoded by other nucleotide sequences in the sample. J is TRBJ1-2 and V is TRBV29-1; a possible D gene is TRBD1 (5 bases). V lost 7 bases and J lost 8, with 17 bases in between. Germline-derived CDR1 and CDR2 are SQVTM and ANQGSEA. This CDR3 has 12 amino acids. The CDR3: CSALTGRGGYTF. The CDR3 DNA sequence: TGCAGCGCCCTGACGGGGCGGGGGGGCTACACCTTC.

The CDR3 DNA is TGTGCCAGCAGCTTAGCTGGTTATGGAGAAAAACTGTTTTTT. This encodes CASSLAGYGEKLFF. This rearrangement joins TRBV7-6 to TRBJ1-4; no clear D. Germline values: CDR1 SGHVS, CDR2 FNYEAQ. The CDR3 consists of 14 residues. V shed 0 bases and J shed 8 bases, with 10 bases lying between them. Together with reference TRBV7-6 and TRBJ1-4, the CDR3 gives the full variable domain: GAGVSQSPRYKVTKRGQDVALRCDPISGHVSLYWYRQALGQGPEFLTYFNYEAQQDKSGLPNDRFSAERPEGSISTLTIQRTEQRDSAMYRCASSLAGYGEKLFFGSGTQLSVL.

The rearrangement joins TRBV5-6 to TRBJ1-2, with D perhaps TRBD1 (5 bases). The V end lost 1 base, the J end lost 4 bases, and 14 bases lay between the germline ends. Germline assignment: CDR1 SGHDT and CDR2 YYEEEE. The CDR3 has 15 amino acids. CDR3 bases: TGTGCCAGCAGCTTGAAGGGCAGGGTGAGCTATGGCTACACCTTC. This codes for CASSLKGRVSYGYTF.

V gene TRBV6-5 combines with J gene TRBJ1-2, with 10 bases identical to TRBD1. Germline V gene data show CDR1 as MNHEY and CDR2 as SVGAGI. V lost 2 bases to trimming and J lost 6 bases; unmatched junction nucleotides: 9. The CDR3 runs to 16 residues. The CDR3 protein is CASSYNPGGQGHGYTF. DNA of the CDR3: TGTGCCAGCAGTTACAACCCGGGGGGACAGGGGCATGGCTACACCTTC.

This clone was picked up one time. The V call is TRBV7-2, the J call TRBJ2-5; D unclear. Trimming removed 4 bases from V and 5 bases from J, with 17 bases in between. The CDR3 spans 15 residues. Germline loops: CDR1 SGHTA, CDR2 FQGNSA. For the CDR3, the DNA is TGTGCCAGCAGCTCCCAGATGTTGGTTCAGGAGACCCAGTACTTC. Its protein product is CASSSQMLVQETQYF.

This clone was recorded a few times. The chain couples TRBV4-2 to TRBJ2-3; no reliable D call. Germline lookup yields CDR1 LGHNA and CDR2 YNFKEQ. The ends were cut back, 0 bases at V and 2 bases at J, with 6 bases in the middle. The CDR3 extends over 14 amino acids. The CDR3 nucleotides read TGTGCCAGCAGCCAAGATAGCCCCACAGATACGCAGTATTTT. This sequence encodes CASSQDSPTDTQYF.

This chain connects TRBV4-2 to TRBJ2-2, with 10 bases fitting TRBD1. This CDR3 spans 17 amino acids. CDR1 LGHNA and CDR2 YNFKEQ come from the germline V gene. V lost 1 base, J lost 4 bases, and 6 bases stayed unmatched. The CDR3 loop reads CASSQAGGQGSTGELFF. The DNA of the CDR3 is TGTGCCAGCAGCCAAGCCGGGGGACAGGGGAGCACCGGGGAGCTGTTTTTT.

The gene calls are TRBV7-9 and TRBJ2-3; unclear D gene. The CDR3 is made up of 11 amino acids. CDR1 and CDR2 (germline): SEHNR, FQNEAQ (reference sequence). Trimming took 5 bases from V and 3 from J, leaving 3 bases between them. The CDR3 loop is CASSVTDTQYF. CDR3 bases: TGTGCCAGCAGCGTTACAGATACGCAGTATTTT.

This sequence joins TRBV10-3 and TRBJ1-2; maybe TRBD1 (5 bases). Germline CDR1 is ENHRY and CDR2 is SYGVKD. The ends were cut back, 6 bases at V and 6 bases at J, with 11 bases in the middle. The CDR3 runs 12 residues. Written as DNA, the CDR3 is TGTGCCATCAGGCTCGGGACGGATGGCTACACCTTC. It yields the protein CAIRLGTDGYTF.

The chain is built from TRBV29-1 and TRBJ1-1; D gene unclear. Germline-derived CDR1 and CDR2 are SQVTM and ANQGSEA. The CDR3 loop spans 13 amino acids. V shed 3 bases and J shed 7 bases, with 15 bases lying between them. The CDR3 here is CSVEGFRRSEAFF. CDR3 nucleotides: TGCAGCGTTGAGGGGTTCCGGCGCAGTGAAGCTTTCTTT.

V is TRBV7-3 and J is TRBJ1-2; D call uncertain. Germline V gene lookup returns CDR1 SGHTA and CDR2 FQGTGA. The V gene lost 5 bases and the J gene lost 2 bases, with 12 bases spanning the gap. The CDR3 is 14 residues long. In DNA form, the CDR3 reads TGTGCCAGCAGCCCCCTTGCGGGAAACTATGGCTACACCTTC. Encoded protein: CASSPLAGNYGYTF.

The chain joins TRBV28 to TRBJ2-7, with 11 bases identical to TRBD1. This CDR3 spans 15 amino acids. Per the germline V gene, CDR1 is MDHEN and CDR2 is SYDVKM. The junction had 5 bases not matched to a gene; V was cut back by 3 bases and J by 4 bases. Here the CDR3 reads CASSFLGQGEYEQYF. CDR3 nucleotide sequence: TGTGCCAGCAGTTTTTTGGGACAGGGGGAGTACGAGCAGTACTTC.